The 6 T cell receptor beta chains below come from one sample, sequenced in a study of blood T cell repertoires in COVID-19. The method was immunoSEQ multiplex PCR; TCRdb's version includes in-frame clones alone and lacks a portion of them. Of about 150,000 clones listed, roughly four fifths are singletons. The sample was peripheral blood. The source is a woman aged 80 or over with COVID-19, enrolled during active disease.

The rearrangement uses TRBV6-1 and TRBJ1-5; D uncertain. The germline V gene encodes CDR1 MNHNS and CDR2 SASEGT. The CDR3 consists of 16 residues. Trimming took off 4 bases at V and 0 bases at J, with 13 bases between the two ends. This CDR3 is CASSAVIGLSNQPQHF. CDR3 in DNA: TGTGCCAGCAGTGCTGTAATTGGGCTTAGCAATCAGCCCCAGCATTTT.

This chain links TRBV3-1 (or the pseudogene TRBV3-2) with TRBJ1-1; 7 positions agree with TRBD1. V was clipped by 1 base and J by 0 bases; unmatched bases: 5. The germline V gene encodes CDR1 LGHDT and CDR2 YNNKEL (reference sequence). This CDR3 has 16 residues. CDR3 nucleotides: TGTGCCAGCAGCCAAGCCAACAGGGGCTTGAACACTGAAGCTTTCTTT. It encodes CASSQANRGLNTEAFF.

The V and J genes are TRBV12-3 or TRBV12-4 and TRBJ1-4, with 7 positions matching TRBD1. The CDR3 is 13 residues long. V trimming: 5 bases; J trimming: 6 bases; junction bases outside the gene matches: 3. The CDR3 reads CASSRQGDEKLFF. The CDR3 coding sequence is TGTGCCAGCAGTCGACAGGGTGATGAAAAACTGTTTTTT.

This clone was observed a few times. Sequence at one end of the junction differs from germline and may be a read error. The chain employs TRBV5-5 and TRBJ2-1, with 7 bases aligning to TRBD1. CDR3 length: 13 residues. Germline V lookup: CDR1 SGHKS, CDR2 YYEKEE (reference sequence). The CDR3 spells CASSLSRDSWEIF. The CDR3 DNA sequence: TGTGCCAGCAGCCTCTCCCGGGACAGCTGGGAGATCTTC.

J is TRBJ2-3 and V is TRBV7-3, with no clear D. Germline assignment: CDR1 SGHTA and CDR2 FQGTGA. This CDR3 contains 13 residues. Trimming took 0 bases from V and 5 from J, leaving 6 bases between them. CDR3 residues: CASSLTSLDTQYF. CDR3 DNA: TGTGCCAGCAGCTTAACCTCCTTAGATACGCAGTATTTT.

This chain links TRBV10-3 with TRBJ2-4, with 7 bases identical to TRBD1. The germline CDR1 and CDR2 sequences are ENHRY and SYGVKD. The length of the CDR3 is 16 residues. Trimming removed 6 bases from V and 0 bases from J; junction bases left unmatched: 8. CDR3 loop: CAISAETGAAKNIQYF. The CDR3 bases are TGTGCCATCAGCGCCGAAACAGGGGCAGCCAAAAACATTCAGTACTTC.